Detailed here is one TCR beta chain. The CDR3 spans 13 residues. Trimming removed 7 bases from V and 5 bases from J, with 14 bases in between. Using its own MiXCR run on the RT-PCR reads, TCRdb lists one record per CDR3 protein. The profile covers 550,000 to 750,000 distinct CDR3 sequences, with 13% to 15% appearing a single time and 3.6% taken by the ten largest. Sequenced input: memory CD4+ T cells from blood. The clonotype comes from a female donor in good health, serving as a healthy control. This chain links TRBV12-3 or TRBV12-4 with TRBJ1-1, with D unclear. DNA for the CDR3: TGTGCCAGCACCCGAGGAGGGTTAACTGAAGCTTTCTTT. Protein: CASTRGGLTEAFF.